There are a few counts of the clone carrying this TCR beta chain. Its antigen remains unknown. This specimen comes from a study of CD8 T cells in ankylosing spondylitis. Study conclusions and caveats: Disease-linked clones were found to be CD8+ and relatively rare in peripheral blood. About 8 highly homologous variants made up a TCR beta motif, and this motif appeared characteristic of ankylosing spondylitis blood. Disease-linked clones were reportedly significantly enriched in matched ankylosing spondylitis synovial fluid.

Making the TCR beta libraries involved quantitative 5'-RACE with molecular barcodes. MiXCR was run by TCRdb on the 5' RACE reads, yielding one entry per CDR3 protein. The sample carries approximately 350,000 distinct CDR3 sequences, roughly 14% recorded once. The V end lost 0 bases, the J end lost 0 bases, and 13 bases lay between the germline ends. This CDR3 is 17 amino acids long. Germline assignment: CDR1 SGHRS and CDR2 YFSETQ. The sequenced sample was blood, either unsorted or a sorted T cell fraction (not recorded which). The TCR comes from a male donor with ankylosing spondylitis or in good health (not recorded which). The rearrangement links TRBV5-1 to TRBJ2-1; D possibly corresponds to TRBD2 (5 bases). The CDR3 bases are TGCGCCAGCAGCTTGGGGGTGAGGGCGAGCTCCTACAATGAGCAGTTCTTC. This sequence encodes CASSLGVRASSYNEQFF.